This T cell receptor beta chain is from a study of radiation and T cells in renal cell carcinoma (TCRdb year 2020). As for the study more broadly: A total of around 50 samples underwent TCR beta sequencing, made up of approximately 26 tumors and roughly 27 peripheral blood samples. The final blood draw took place at 4 weeks after radiation, the same time as nephrectomy. In the approximately 53 samples combined, around 3.9 million unique CDR3 nucleotide sequences were found, encoding about 2.7 million unique CDR3 amino acid sequences. Broad study findings and their caveats: Changes in the blood repertoire were not tracked past 4 weeks after treatment. In blood, the top tumor clonotypes increased between baseline and 2 weeks post-radiation and then shrank by 4 weeks, which suggests that tumor-resident clones expanded only transiently. Because pretreatment tumor biopsies were not available, the baseline intratumoral presence of clonotypes could not be determined. With a single-armed trial design, the study had no way to address how radiation dose or scheduling affects the TCR repertoire.

Comment on this clone: Its antigen target is currently unknown. Qualities for individual bases were not recorded, and no much larger clone is one base off.

From cysteine to phenylalanine, the CDR3 is 14 amino acids long. This entry keeps only the CDR3 DNA: 42 bases, framed from base 1. The germline V gene gives CDR1 as MNHNS and CDR2 as SASEGT. V loses 2 bases, J loses 8 bases, and the germline ends lie 15 bases apart. The sample's time point label, decoded: blood 4 weeks post-SBRT, at nephrectomy. The sample's treatment or condition label is to be understood as: 15 Gy SBRT to primary tumor, nephrectomy 4 weeks later. Samples were obtained from a clinical trial, in which 15 Gy stereotactic body radiation therapy was delivered to primary renal cell carcinomas and nephrectomy was performed 4 weeks later. To follow tumor-enriched clonotypes, serial peripheral blood was collected from radiation-treated patients at baseline and at 2 weeks and 4 weeks after SBRT. Every patient had renal cell carcinoma of clear cell pathology. The QIAamp DNA Blood Mini Kit (Qiagen) was used to prepare genomic DNA for TCR sequencing. The analyses included just those samples that passed every quality control check.

TCR beta libraries were generated from genomic DNA with the immunoSEQ kit, following the manufacturer's recommendations. Library preparation used a first multiplex PCR with proprietary primers, then a second PCR adding unique barcodes, with bead cleanups after each round. A positive control reaction and a negative control reaction, both provided in the kit, were run with every batch of samples. The final libraries underwent checking on an Agilent 4200 TapeStation D1000 ScreenTape, volumetric pooling, and quantification by qPCR. Sequencing was performed on an Illumina NextSeq500 using a MidOutput 150-cycle cartridge, with 156 Read1 cycles, 15 Index1 cycles, and the kit custom primers. The pooled library was loaded at 1.0 pM, and 20% PhiX control was spiked in. Under the source paper's analysis protocol: Vendor-processed data were analyzed in R, and a clonotype was defined as all T cells sharing the same CDR3 nucleotide sequence. In the clone abundance analyses, frequencies were normalized to the 10,000 most abundant clones in each sample. Before analysis, public T cell clones were removed, and these numbered fewer than six per sample on average. Tumor-enriched clonotypes and baseline blood-enriched clonotypes were defined as those with an abundance difference of at least 32-fold between compartments. A beta-binomial differential abundance model was used to identify clonotypes that were expanded or contracted between blood time points. The Baroni-Urbani and Buser coefficient was used to measure tumor-blood repertoire similarity, and groups were compared with two-tailed Wilcoxon tests in R. Sourced from immuneACCESS, this table was stored by TCRdb with only in-frame sequences that have V and J called. A share of the clones is absent; for the studies checked, an unresolved V gene accounts for under half, and the remainder has no known explanation. V and J calls and clone size are given by that table; D and trimming were obtained from the DNA. In all, the sample holds about 78,000 clones, and 80% to 90% of those were seen once. The top ten clones comprise approximately 6.2% of the sample.

The clonotype comes from a woman in her seventies with renal cell carcinoma. The material was blood, obtained from a patient whose treatment included radiotherapy and nephrectomy. In this chain, TRBV6-1 is recombined with TRBJ1-2, with TRBD1 as a weak D call on 5 bases. The CDR3 region has the sequence CASSESRADEGYTF. In nucleotide form, the sequence is TGTGCCAGCAGTGAATCCAGGGCAGATGAAGGCTACACCTTC.